This T cell receptor (beta chain) stems from a study of blood T cell repertoires in COVID-19. Study details: Sites in the United States, Italy and Spain provided acute and convalescent COVID-19 samples. PBMCs, B-cell-depleted T cells, or T cells provided the cDNA or gDNA that made up the material.

This clone was detected a few times. Profiling relied on immunoSEQ multiplex PCR, and the TCRdb table lists in-frame clones only, not all of them. This sample has a few hundred thousand clones, with approximately 77% found just once. Germline-derived CDR1 and CDR2 are MNHNS and SASEGT. V lost 1 base to trimming and J lost 7 bases; unmatched junction nucleotides: 13. The length of the CDR3 is 17 residues. This chain uses TRBV6-1 with TRBJ1-1; 9 positions agree with TRBD1. The receptor was derived from a woman under 30 with acute or convalescent COVID-19. Sequenced sample: peripheral blood. The CDR3 DNA sequence: TGTGCCAGCAGTGAAGTGGGACAGGGTGGCGGACATCTTGAAGCTTTCTTT. It specifies CASSEVGQGGGHLEAFF.